These 18 T cell receptor beta chains came from one sample sequenced in a study of CD8 T cells in ankylosing spondylitis. TCRdb analysed the 5' RACE reads with MiXCR anew, one entry per CDR3 protein. The sample holds 700,000 to 1,000,000 distinct CDR3 sequences, approximately 12% seen once. These TCRs are of unknown antigen specificity. Study-wide points: Eight highly homologous variants formed a TCR beta motif that appeared characteristic of ankylosing spondylitis blood.

Material for sequencing was blood, either unsorted or a sorted T cell fraction (not recorded which). The origin of the receptors is a male donor with ankylosing spondylitis.

There are many counts of this clonotype. V and J are TRBV6-5 and TRBJ1-1, with D possibly matching TRBD1 (6 bases). This CDR3 spans 17 amino acids. The germline V gene encodes CDR1 MNHEY and CDR2 SVGAGI. The V end was cut by 0 bases, the J end by 3 bases, with 17 bases between. CDR3 amino acids: CASSYSGRGLRYTEAFF. In nucleotides, the CDR3 is TGTGCCAGCAGTTACTCGGGCAGGGGACTTCGTTACACTGAAGCTTTCTTT.

The rearrangement links TRBV4-1 to TRBJ1-2, with 7 positions matching TRBD1. The germline CDR1 and CDR2 sequences are MGHRA and YSYEKL. V shed 4 bases, J shed 4 bases, and the junction held 15 bases outside the gene matches. The CDR3 is 17 residues long. CDR3 residues: CASSRGTGAGFSYGYTF. Here the CDR3 DNA reads TGCGCCAGCAGCCGTGGAACAGGGGCCGGATTCAGCTATGGCTACACCTTC.

This chain joins TRBV7-2 and TRBJ1-1, with D maybe TRBD1 (5 bases). Trimming stripped 1 base from V and 8 bases from J, with 17 bases between. The germline CDR1 and CDR2 sequences are SGHTA and FQGNSA. This CDR3 is built from 15 residues. The CDR3 region is CASSLDIGTPKEAFF. Here the CDR3 DNA reads TGTGCCAGCAGCTTAGATATCGGGACCCCCAAAGAAGCTTTCTTT.

The chain is built from TRBV5-4 and TRBJ2-7, with 7 bases aligning to TRBD1. Trimming at V came to 7 bases and at J to 3 bases, leaving 10 bases not matched to a gene. CDR3 length equals 14 residues. Germline V gives CDR1 SGHNT, CDR2 YYREEE (reference sequence). CDR3 protein: CASAAGQDNYEQYF. CDR3 nucleotides: TGTGCCAGCGCGGCAGGACAGGATAACTACGAGCAGTACTTC.

A few counts support this clonotype. The chain recombines TRBV9 with TRBJ2-3; no definite D call. Trimming removed 4 bases from V and 2 bases from J, with 14 bases in between. Germline-derived CDR1 and CDR2 are SGDLS and YYNGEE. This CDR3 spans 15 amino acids. CDR3: CASSSRLLLTDTQYF. In DNA form, the CDR3 reads TGTGCCAGCAGCTCCCGACTTCTCCTCACAGATACGCAGTATTTT. The complete variable domain, with remaining parts taken from reference TRBV9 and TRBJ2-3, reads DSGVTQTPKHLITATGQRVTLRCSPRSGDLSVYWYQQSLDQGLQFLIQYYNGEERAKGNILERFSAQQFPDLHSELNLSSLELGDSALYFCASSSRLLLTDTQYFGPGTRLTVL.

V is TRBV7-8 and J is TRBJ1-5, with a weak D call TRBD1 (5 bases). The CDR3 has 14 amino acids. Trimming removed 4 bases at V and 4 bases at J, with 11 bases between. Germline assignment: CDR1 SGHVS and CDR2 FQNEAQ. CDR3 residues: CASSSQGANQPQHF. In DNA, the CDR3 is TGTGCCAGCAGCTCCCAAGGGGCAAATCAGCCCCAGCATTTT.

V usage is TRBV20-1 and J usage is TRBJ1-1; D unclear. This CDR3 is built from 11 residues. Trimming removed 4 bases from V and 3 bases from J, with 6 bases in between. In germline, CDR1 is DFQATT, CDR2 SNEGSKA (reference sequence). The CDR3 is CSAKKYTEAFF. The CDR3, as DNA: TGCAGTGCTAAGAAATACACTGAAGCTTTCTTT.

This clonotype was picked up a small number of times. The CDR3 sequence: CASSLRGGREQYF. The DNA of the CDR3 is TGTGCCAGCAGCTTACGGGGGGGCCGCGAGCAGTACTTC. This chain joins TRBV7-2 and TRBJ2-7; 8 nucleotides line up with TRBD2. The V gene's germline CDR1 is SGHTA and CDR2 FQGNSA. The CDR3 is made up of 13 amino acids. With V trimmed by 2 bases and J by 6 bases, 3 bases remained unmatched. Using reference TRBV7-2 and TRBJ2-7 for the parts outside the CDR3, the full variable domain is GAGVSQSPSNKVTEKGKDVELRCDPISGHTALYWYRQSLGQGLEFLIYFQGNSAPDKSGLPSDRFSAERTGGSVSTLTIQRTQQEDSAVYLCASSLRGGREQYFGPGTRLTVT.

The V and J genes are TRBV28 and TRBJ2-7, with 8 bases lining up with TRBD1. CDR3 size: 14 residues. Germline CDR1 and CDR2: MDHEN and SYDVKM. V gave up 5 bases and J gave up 6 bases; unmatched junction bases: 9. This CDR3 reads CASSALQGDSEQYF. The CDR3, as DNA: TGTGCCAGCAGTGCACTACAGGGGGATAGCGAGCAGTACTTC. Complete variable domain (other parts from reference TRBV28 and TRBJ2-7): DVKVTQSSRYLVKRTGEKVFLECVQDMDHENMFWYRQDPGLGLRLIYFSYDVKMKEKGDIPEGYSVSREKKERFSLILESASTNQTSMYLCASSALQGDSEQYFGPGTRLTVT.

This clonotype was found a few times. The chain joins TRBV5-8 to TRBJ2-7, with 8 bases fitting TRBD1. V gave up 2 bases and J gave up 2 bases; unmatched junction bases: 6. Germline CDR1 and CDR2: SGHTS and YDEGEE. This CDR3 has 15 residues. Here the CDR3 DNA reads TGTGCCAGCAGCTTAAAACAGGGGGATACCTACGAGCAGTACTTC. Translated, it gives CASSLKQGDTYEQYF.

V usage is TRBV18 and J usage is TRBJ1-1; 8 bases match TRBD1. Germline V gene sequence: CDR1 KGHSH, CDR2 LQKENI. CDR3 length: 16 residues. After removal of 3 bases from V and 0 bases from J, the junction contained 6 bases not matched to a gene. The CDR3: CASSPNGQGLNTEAFF. Here the CDR3 DNA reads TGTGCCAGCTCACCGAATGGACAGGGCTTGAACACTGAAGCTTTCTTT.

This chain links TRBV6-9 with TRBJ2-1, with D unclear. The ends were cut back, 2 bases at V and 0 bases at J, with 11 bases in the middle. CDR3 size: 16 residues. CDR1 is MNHGY, CDR2 SVAAGI, per germline. CDR3 in DNA: TGTGCCAGCAGTTATGACTTGATTCCCTCCTACAATGAGCAGTTCTTC. Its translation is CASSYDLIPSYNEQFF.

In its sample, this clonotype was seen many times. This chain joins TRBV5-4 and TRBJ1-1, with D maybe TRBD1 (6 bases). The CDR3 runs to 14 residues. V was clipped by 6 bases and J by 11 bases, with 23 bases between them. Germline V lookup: CDR1 SGHNT, CDR2 YYREEE (reference sequence). Written as DNA, the CDR3 is TGTGCCAGCATTGTCTGGGGACAAGGCGACGAGGCTTTCTTT. It specifies CASIVWGQGDEAFF.

This sequence joins TRBV20-1 and TRBJ2-3; the match to TRBD1 covers 11 bases. There are 15 residues in the CDR3. V shed 3 bases, J shed 2 bases, and the junction held 4 bases outside the gene matches. The germline gives CDR1 DFQATT, CDR2 SNEGSKA (reference sequence). CDR3 loop: CSARGTGGYTDTQYF. The CDR3 DNA follows: TGCAGTGCTAGGGGGACAGGGGGATACACAGATACGCAGTATTTT.

This clonotype was detected many times. V usage is TRBV7-2 and J usage is TRBJ2-7; 13 bases fit TRBD2. The CDR3 sequence is 15 residues long. With V trimmed by 5 bases and J by 3 bases, 4 bases remained unmatched. The germline V gene encodes CDR1 SGHTA and CDR2 FQGNSA. CDR3 sequence reads: CASSVGTSGIYEQYF. CDR3 sequence (DNA): TGTGCCAGCAGCGTCGGGACTAGCGGGATCTACGAGCAGTACTTC. Variable domain in full (rest from reference TRBV7-2 and TRBJ2-7): GAGVSQSPSNKVTEKGKDVELRCDPISGHTALYWYRQSLGQGLEFLIYFQGNSAPDKSGLPSDRFSAERTGGSVSTLTIQRTQQEDSAVYLCASSVGTSGIYEQYFGPGTRLTVT.

The J gene is TRBJ2-7, the V gene TRBV7-2; tentatively, D is TRBD1 (6 bases). Germline V lookup: CDR1 SGHTA, CDR2 FQGNSA. This CDR3 comprises 14 residues. Trimming removed 4 bases at V and 2 bases at J, with 12 bases between. The CDR3 nucleotides are TGTGCCAGCAGCTCAGGGGTACAAACCTACGAGCAGTACTTC. Translation: CASSSGVQTYEQYF. The full variable domain, in which reference TRBV7-2 and TRBJ2-7 provide the parts outside the CDR3, is GAGVSQSPSNKVTEKGKDVELRCDPISGHTALYWYRQSLGQGLEFLIYFQGNSAPDKSGLPSDRFSAERTGGSVSTLTIQRTQQEDSAVYLCASSSGVQTYEQYFGPGTRLTVT.

This clonotype has more than one count but fewer than ten. The V gene is TRBV20-1, the J gene TRBJ1-2, with D possibly being TRBD1 (6 bases). V was pared by 6 bases and J by 4 bases, with 12 bases between. Germline V gene lookup returns CDR1 DFQATT and CDR2 SNEGSKA (reference sequence). This CDR3 is 12 amino acids long. CDR3 DNA: TGCAGTGCCCGGACAGCGACCTATGGCTACACCTTC. Translation: CSARTATYGYTF.

This clonotype showed up just a few times. The CDR3 loop reads CASSFPHGGGGAYEQYF. The DNA of the CDR3 is TGTGCCAGCAGCTTTCCCCATGGGGGCGGGGGGGCCTACGAGCAGTACTTC. The gene calls are TRBV7-2 and TRBJ2-7, with TRBD2 identical over 9 bases. The CDR3 is made up of 17 amino acids. CDR1 is SGHTA and CDR2 is FQGNSA in the germline V gene. J lost 2 bases, V lost 3 bases, and 11 bases had no gene match.